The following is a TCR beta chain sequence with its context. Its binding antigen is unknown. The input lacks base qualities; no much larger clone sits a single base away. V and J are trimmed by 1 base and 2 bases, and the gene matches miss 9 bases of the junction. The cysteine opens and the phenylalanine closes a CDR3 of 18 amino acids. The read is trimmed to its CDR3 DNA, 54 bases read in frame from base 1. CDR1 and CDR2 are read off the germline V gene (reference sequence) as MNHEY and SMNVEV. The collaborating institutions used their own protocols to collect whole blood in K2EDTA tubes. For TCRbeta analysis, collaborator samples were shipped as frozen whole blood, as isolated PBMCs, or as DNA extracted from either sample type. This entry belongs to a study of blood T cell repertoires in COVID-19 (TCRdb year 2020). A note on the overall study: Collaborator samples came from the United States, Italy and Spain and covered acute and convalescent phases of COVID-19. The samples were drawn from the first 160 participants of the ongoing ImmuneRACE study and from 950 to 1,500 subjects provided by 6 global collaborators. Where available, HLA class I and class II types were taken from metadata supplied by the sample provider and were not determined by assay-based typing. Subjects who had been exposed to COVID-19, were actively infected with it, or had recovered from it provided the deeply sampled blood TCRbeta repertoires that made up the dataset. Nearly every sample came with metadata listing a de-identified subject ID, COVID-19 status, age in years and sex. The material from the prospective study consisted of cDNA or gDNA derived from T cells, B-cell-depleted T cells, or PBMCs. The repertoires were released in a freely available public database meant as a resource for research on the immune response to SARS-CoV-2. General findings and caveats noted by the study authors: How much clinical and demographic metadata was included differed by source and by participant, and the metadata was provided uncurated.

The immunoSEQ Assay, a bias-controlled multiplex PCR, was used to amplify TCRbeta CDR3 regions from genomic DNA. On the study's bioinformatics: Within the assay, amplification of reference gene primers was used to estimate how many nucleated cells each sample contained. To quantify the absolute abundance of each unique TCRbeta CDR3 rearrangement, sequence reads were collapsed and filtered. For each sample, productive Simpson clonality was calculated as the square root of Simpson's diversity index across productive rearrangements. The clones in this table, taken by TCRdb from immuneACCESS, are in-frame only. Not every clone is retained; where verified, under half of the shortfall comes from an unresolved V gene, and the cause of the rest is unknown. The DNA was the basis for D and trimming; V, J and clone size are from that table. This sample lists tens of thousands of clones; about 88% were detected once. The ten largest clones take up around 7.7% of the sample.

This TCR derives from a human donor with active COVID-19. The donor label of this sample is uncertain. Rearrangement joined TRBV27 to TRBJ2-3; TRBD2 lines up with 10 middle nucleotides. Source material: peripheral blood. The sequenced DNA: TGTGCCAGCAGTTTATATGCAAGACTAGCGGGCCCCACAGATACGCAGTATTTT. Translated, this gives CASSLYARLAGPTDTQYF.